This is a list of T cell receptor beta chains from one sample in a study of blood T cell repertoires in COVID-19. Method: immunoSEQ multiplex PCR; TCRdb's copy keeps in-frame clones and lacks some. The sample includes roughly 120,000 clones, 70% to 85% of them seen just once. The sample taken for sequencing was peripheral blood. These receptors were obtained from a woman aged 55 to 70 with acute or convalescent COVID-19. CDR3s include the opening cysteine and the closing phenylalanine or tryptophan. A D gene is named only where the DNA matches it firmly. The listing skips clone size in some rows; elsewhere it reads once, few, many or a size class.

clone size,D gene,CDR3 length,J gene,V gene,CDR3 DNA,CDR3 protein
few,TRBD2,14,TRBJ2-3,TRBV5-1,TGCGCCAGCACTCTAGCGGGGGGGCCGGGTACGCAGTATTTT,CASTLAGGPGTQYF
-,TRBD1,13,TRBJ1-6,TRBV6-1,TGTGCCAGCAGGGGGACAGAGAATTCACCCCTCCACTTT,CASRGTENSPLHF
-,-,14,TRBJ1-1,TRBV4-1,TGCGCCAGCCGAAGCAGGGGCCAAGGGACTGAAGCTTTCTTT,CASRSRGQGTEAFF
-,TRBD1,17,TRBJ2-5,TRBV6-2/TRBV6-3,TGTGCCAGCAGCGGCGGATACCTGACAGGGGGACAAGAGACCCAGTACTTC,CASSGGYLTGGQETQYF
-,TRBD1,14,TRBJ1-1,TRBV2,TGTGCCAGCAGTTACACAGGGGGGAACACTGAAGCTTTCTTT,CASSYTGGNTEAFF
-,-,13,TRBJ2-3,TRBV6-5,TGTGCCAGCAGTCTTCACAGAAAAGATACGCAGTATTTT,CASSLHRKDTQYF
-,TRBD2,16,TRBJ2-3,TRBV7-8,TGTGCCAGCAGCTTCACGCGGGGGGCCCGCACAGATACGCAGTATTTT,CASSFTRGARTDTQYF
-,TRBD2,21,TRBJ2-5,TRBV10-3,TGTGCCATCAGTGAGTCGAGTGGGTCCTTCACCGCGGGGGGGATCCAAGAGACCCAGTACTTC,CAISESSGSFTAGGIQETQYF
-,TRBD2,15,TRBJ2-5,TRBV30,TGTGCCTGGAGTGTATTCGGGGGGGCTTCAGAGACCCAGTACTTC,CAWSVFGGASETQYF
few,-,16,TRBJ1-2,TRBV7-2,TGTGCCAGCAGCATGAGGAGTGGGGCGCAGCGCTATGGCTACACCTTC,CASSMRSGAQRYGYTF
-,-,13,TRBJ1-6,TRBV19,TGTGCCAGTAGGGATACAGGGTCTTCACCCCTCCACTTT,CASRDTGSSPLHF
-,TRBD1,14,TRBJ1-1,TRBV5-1,TGCGCCAGCAGCTTAGGGACAGCCTCTCTTGAAGCTTTCTTT,CASSLGTASLEAFF
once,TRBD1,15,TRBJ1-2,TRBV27,TGTGCCAGCAGCTACGGACAGGGGATTGACTATGGCTACACCTTC,CASSYGQGIDYGYTF
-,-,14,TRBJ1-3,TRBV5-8,TGTGCCAGCAGTCGCAGGTTATCCGGAAACACCATATATTTT,CASSRRLSGNTIYF
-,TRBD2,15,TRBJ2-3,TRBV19,TGTGCCAGTAGAAGGAGCGGGGGGGTAAAAAATACGCAGTATTTT,CASRRSGGVKNTQYF
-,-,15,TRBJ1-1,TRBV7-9,TGTGCCAGCAGCTTATTGGGGGCGAAGGAAACTGAAGCTTTCTTT,CASSLLGAKETEAFF
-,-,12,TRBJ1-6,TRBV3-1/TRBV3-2,TGTGCCAGCAGCCAGTCTACGTCACCCCTCCACTTT,CASSQSTSPLHF
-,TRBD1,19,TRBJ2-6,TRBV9,TGTGCCAGCAGCGTAGGAAGAGGACAGGGGAGTTCTGGGGCCAACGTCCTGACTTTC,CASSVGRGQGSSGANVLTF
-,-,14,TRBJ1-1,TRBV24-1,TGTGCCACCAGTGGAGGAAGAGACAACACTGAAGCTTTCTTT,CATSGGRDNTEAFF
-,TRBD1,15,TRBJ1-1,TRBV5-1,TGCGCCAGCAGCCCATTCGGGACAGGCAACACTGAAGCTTTCTTT,CASSPFGTGNTEAFF
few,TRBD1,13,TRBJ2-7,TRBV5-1,TGCGCCAGCAGTTTACAGGGGGATTACGAGCAGTACTTC,CASSLQGDYEQYF
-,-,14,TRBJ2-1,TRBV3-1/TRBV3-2,TGTGCCAGCAGCCCTTGGACCCGGGAGAATGAGCAGTTCTTC,CASSPWTRENEQFF
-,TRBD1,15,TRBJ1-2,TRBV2,TGTGCCAGCAGCGTCGGGGACAGGGGTGGCTATGGCTACACCTTC,CASSVGDRGGYGYTF
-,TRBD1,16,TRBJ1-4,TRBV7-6,TGTGCCAGCGGAGGACAGGAGACGGGAGAGGAAGAAAAACTGTTTTTT,CASGGQETGEEEKLFF
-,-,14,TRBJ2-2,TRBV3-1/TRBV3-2,TGTGCCAGCAGCCCCCGGCAGGGTCGAAGGGAGCTGTTTTTT,CASSPRQGRRELFF
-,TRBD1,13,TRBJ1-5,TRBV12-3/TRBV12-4,TGTGCCAGCAGTTCACAGGGGCATCAGCCCCAGCATTTT,CASSSQGHQPQHF